What follows are 6 T cell receptor beta chains derived from one specimen sequenced in a study of blood T cells in healthy people across ages. Combining a sample-barcoded 5' primer with a J-beta primer mix, a second PCR ran for about 7 to 11 cycles. TCRdb processed the 5' RACE reads anew with MiXCR; each CDR3 protein has one entry. The sample includes 1 million to 1.2 million distinct CDR3 sequences, under 40% of them seen just once. The sample was blood. Receptors originate from a man aged 18 to 29 in good health.

This clonotype has ten or more counts. The chain combines TRBV20-1 with TRBJ1-1; no clear D. The CDR3 spans 14 residues. From germline, CDR1 is DFQATT and CDR2 SNEGSKA (reference sequence). V shed 3 bases and J shed 11 bases, with 22 bases lying between them. CDR3 loop: CSARTPTVHSVAFF. For the CDR3, the DNA is TGCAGTGCTAGGACGCCAACAGTCCACTCAGTGGCTTTCTTT.

This chain joins TRBV6-1 and TRBJ1-5; the D is unclear. CDR3 size: 14 residues. With 1 base removed from V and 7 bases from J, the gap between germline ends came to 11 bases. Per germline, CDR1 MNHNS and CDR2 SASEGT. CDR3 in amino acids: CASSEGGGRQPQHF. CDR3 coding DNA: TGTGCCAGCAGTGAAGGGGGTGGAAGGCAGCCCCAGCATTTT.

This clonotype was recorded at least ten times. The V call is TRBV20-1, the J call TRBJ1-1; the match to TRBD1 covers 8 bases. J was trimmed by 10 bases and V by 0 bases; bases with no gene match: 13. The CDR3 covers 15 residues. Germline CDR1 and CDR2: DFQATT and SNEGSKA (reference sequence). CDR3 sequence: CSARDRDRTTKGAFF. The DNA for the CDR3 is TGCAGTGCTAGAGACCGGGACAGGACTACCAAGGGAGCTTTCTTT.

The chain couples TRBV27 to TRBJ2-1; D perhaps matches TRBD1 (6 bases). Between the trimmed V and J ends, which lost 6 bases and 2 bases, there was a span of 14 bases. The CDR3 is 15 residues long. The germline CDR1 and CDR2 sequences are MNHEY and SMNVEV (reference sequence). CDR3 sequence: CASRTTGQPYNEQFF. The CDR3 DNA sequence: TGTGCCAGCAGGACAACGGGACAACCCTACAATGAGCAGTTCTTC.

The V and J genes are TRBV5-4 and TRBJ1-5; 7 bases agree with TRBD1. CDR3 length: 17 amino acids. CDR1 is SGHNT and CDR2 is YYREEE in the germline V gene (reference sequence). Trimming removed 3 bases from V and 2 bases from J; junction bases left unmatched: 11. The CDR3 is CASSSKGAGDGNQPQHF. The CDR3 coding sequence is TGTGCCAGCAGCTCCAAGGGGGCTGGGGACGGCAATCAGCCCCAGCATTTT.

The CDR3 spells CASSFFGQNYGYTF. CDR3 nucleotides: TGTGCCAGCAGTTTCTTCGGACAGAACTATGGCTACACCTTC. The chain recombines TRBV12-3 or TRBV12-4 with TRBJ1-2; TRBD1 is a possible D gene (6 bases). V was shortened by 3 bases and J by 2 bases, with 10 bases between the two germline ends. This CDR3 has 14 amino acids.